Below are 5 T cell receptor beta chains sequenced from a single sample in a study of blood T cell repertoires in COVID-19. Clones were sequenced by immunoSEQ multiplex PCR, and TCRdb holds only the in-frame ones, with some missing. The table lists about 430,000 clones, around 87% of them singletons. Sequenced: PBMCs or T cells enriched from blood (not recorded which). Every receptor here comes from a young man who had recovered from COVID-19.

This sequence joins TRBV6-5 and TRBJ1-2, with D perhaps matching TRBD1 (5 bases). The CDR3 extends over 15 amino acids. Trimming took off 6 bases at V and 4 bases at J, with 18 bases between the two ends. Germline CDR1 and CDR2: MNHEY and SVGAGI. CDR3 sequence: CASRSQAGRAYGYTF. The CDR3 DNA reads TGTGCCAGCAGGAGTCAGGCAGGGAGGGCCTATGGCTACACCTTC.

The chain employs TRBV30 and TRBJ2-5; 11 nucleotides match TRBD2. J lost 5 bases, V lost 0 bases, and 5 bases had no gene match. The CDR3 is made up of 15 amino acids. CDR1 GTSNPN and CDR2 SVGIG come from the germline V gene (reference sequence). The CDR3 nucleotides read TGTGCCTGGAGTGTACTAGCGGGAGTTGGGGAGACCCAGTACTTC. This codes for CAWSVLAGVGETQYF.

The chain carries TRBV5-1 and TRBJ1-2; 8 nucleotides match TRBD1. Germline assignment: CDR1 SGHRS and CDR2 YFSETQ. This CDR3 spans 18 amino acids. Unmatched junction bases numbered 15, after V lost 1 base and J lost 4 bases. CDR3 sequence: CASSLSQTGALNFYGYTF. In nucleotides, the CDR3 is TGCGCCAGCAGCTTGAGTCAGACAGGGGCCCTGAATTTCTATGGCTACACCTTC.

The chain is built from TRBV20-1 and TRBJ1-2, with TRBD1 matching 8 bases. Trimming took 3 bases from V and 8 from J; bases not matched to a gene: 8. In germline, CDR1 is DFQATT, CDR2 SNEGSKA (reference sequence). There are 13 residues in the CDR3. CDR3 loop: CSASEGQAWGYTF. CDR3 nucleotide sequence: TGCAGTGCTAGTGAGGGACAGGCCTGGGGCTACACCTTC.

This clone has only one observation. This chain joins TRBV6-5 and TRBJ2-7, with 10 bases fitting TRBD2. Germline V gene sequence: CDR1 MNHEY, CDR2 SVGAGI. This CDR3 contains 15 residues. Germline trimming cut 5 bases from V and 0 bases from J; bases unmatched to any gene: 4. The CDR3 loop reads CASSTSGRASYEQYF. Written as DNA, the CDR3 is TGTGCCAGCAGTACCAGCGGGAGGGCCTCCTACGAGCAGTACTTC.